A selection of T cell receptor beta chains follows, all from one sample in a study of CD8+ T cells in alopecia areata. Some clones are missing from TCRdb's copy, which holds only in-frame ones; the method was immunoSEQ multiplex PCR. The data show 120,000 to 150,000 clones, roughly 80% seen once. The source was CD8+ T cells sorted from blood, collected at week 4, from a patient treated with tofacitinib. Every receptor here comes from a human donor with alopecia areata. The CDR3 runs from the conserved cysteine through the conserved F or W. A D gene is named only where the DNA matches it firmly. Clone size, where shown, is once, few, many, or a class for clones that have expanded.

V gene,clone size,D gene,J gene,CDR3 DNA,CDR3 protein
TRBV25-1,few,TRBD2,TRBJ2-2,TGTGCCAGCAGTGTAACCGGGACTAGCGGGTGGAGGGAGCTGTTTTTT,CASSVTGTSGWRELFF
TRBV7-3,few,TRBD2,TRBJ2-1,TGTGCCAGCAGCCTGCTAGCGGGGGGATTCAATGAGCAGTTCTTC,CASSLLAGGFNEQFF
TRBV5-1,-,TRBD1,TRBJ2-1,TGCGCCAGCAGCTTGGCCATAAGGGGGCATGAGCAGTTCTTC,CASSLAIRGHEQFF
TRBV29-1,-,-,TRBJ2-7,TGCAGCGTTGGGGACGAAGGCTACGAGCAGTACTTC,CSVGDEGYEQYF
TRBV6-6,few,TRBD1,TRBJ2-3,TGTGCCAGCAGTCAACCCGGGACAGTCATATCAGATACGCAGTATTTT,CASSQPGTVISDTQYF
TRBV4-3,-,TRBD1,TRBJ1-6,TGCGCCAGCAGCCAAGGTGGGACAGATAATTCACCCCTCCACTTT,CASSQGGTDNSPLHF
TRBV27,-,-,TRBJ1-5,TGTGCCAGCAGTATCTGGGGTGGGCCCCAGCATTTT,CASSIWGGPQHF
TRBV4-1,-,-,TRBJ2-7,TGCGCCAGCAGTCAGCCTTCCTACGAGCAGTACTTC,CASSQPSYEQYF
TRBV30,once,TRBD1,TRBJ1-1,TGTGCCTGGACAGGGGGCCACACTGAAGCTTTCTTT,CAWTGGHTEAFF
TRBV5-1,-,-,TRBJ2-7,TGCGCCAGCAGCGGGGGCGAGGGCCAGACTTACGAGCAGTACTTC,CASSGGEGQTYEQYF
TRBV2,-,TRBD2,TRBJ2-7,TGTGCCAGCAGTGTGCTACTAGCGCTCTACGAGCAGTACTTC,CASSVLLALYEQYF
TRBV29-1,-,TRBD1,TRBJ2-7,TGCAGCGTGCTGACAGGGGGCCGCTACGAGCAGTACTTC,CSVLTGGRYEQYF
TRBV9,few,-,TRBJ1-2,TGTGCCAGCAGCGCCAAAGACGGAGGGAACTATGGCTACACCTTC,CASSAKDGGNYGYTF
TRBV7-6,-,TRBD1,TRBJ2-3,TGTGCCAGCAGCAGGGACAGTAGCACAGATACGCAGTATTTT,CASSRDSSTDTQYF
TRBV6-5,-,-,TRBJ2-2,TGTGCCAGCAAGGCGGGGAACACCGGGGAGCTGTTTTTT,CASKAGNTGELFF
TRBV29-1,-,TRBD2,TRBJ2-1,TGCAGCGTTTCAAGCGGGGGGGCCTACAATGAGCAGTTCTTC,CSVSSGGAYNEQFF
TRBV5-1,-,-,TRBJ2-7,TGCGCCAGCAGCTTGCCCGACAGCTACGAGCAGTACTTC,CASSLPDSYEQYF
TRBV14,once,-,TRBJ2-5,TGTGCCAGCAGCCAAGAAAGGCCCGGGTCGGCCCAGTACTTC,CASSQERPGSAQYF
TRBV9,-,-,TRBJ2-5,TGTGCCAGCAGCGAGGGACTGCAAGAGACCCAGTACTTC,CASSEGLQETQYF
TRBV5-6,-,-,TRBJ2-1,TGTGCCAGCAGCTTAAGTCGCAATGAGCAGTTCTTC,CASSLSRNEQFF
TRBV29-1,-,TRBD1,TRBJ2-7,TGCAGCGTGCAAAAGACCGGGACAGGGGTGGACTACGAGCAGTACTTC,CSVQKTGTGVDYEQYF
TRBV4-3,-,-,TRBJ2-6,TGCGCCAGCAGCCAGGATGGAGTAACCAACTCTGGGGCCAACGTCCTGACTTTC,CASSQDGVTNSGANVLTF
TRBV7-2,-,TRBD2,TRBJ2-1,TGTGCCAGCAGCTTAGGTTCGGGCGGGGGGAGCTCCTACAATGAGCAGTTCTTC,CASSLGSGGGSSYNEQFF
TRBV6-5,-,-,TRBJ2-5,TGTGCCAGCAGTCTACTGAACCAAGAGACCCAGTACTTC,CASSLLNQETQYF
TRBV6-5,once,TRBD2,TRBJ2-5,TGTGCCAGCAGTTACTTTGCGGGGGAAGAGACCCAGTACTTC,CASSYFAGEETQYF